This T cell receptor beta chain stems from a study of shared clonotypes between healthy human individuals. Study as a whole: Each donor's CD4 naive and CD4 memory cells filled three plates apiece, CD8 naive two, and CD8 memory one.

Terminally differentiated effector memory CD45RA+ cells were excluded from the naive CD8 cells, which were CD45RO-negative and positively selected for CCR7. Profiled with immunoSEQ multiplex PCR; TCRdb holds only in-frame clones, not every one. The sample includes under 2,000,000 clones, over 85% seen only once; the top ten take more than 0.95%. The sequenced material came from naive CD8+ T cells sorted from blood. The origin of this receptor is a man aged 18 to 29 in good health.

CDR3 protein: CASSLGQGTSYNEQFF. The CDR3 DNA follows: TGTGCCAGCAGCCTCGGACAGGGGACCTCCTACAATGAGCAGTTCTTC. This chain links TRBV11-2 with TRBJ2-1; 9 bases align to TRBD1. V trimming: 5 bases; J trimming: 0 bases; junction bases outside the gene matches: 5. This CDR3 is 16 amino acids long. In germline, CDR1 is SGHAT, CDR2 FQNNGV.